These 10 T cell receptor beta chains share one sample of origin, sequenced in a study of graft-versus-host responses after intestinal transplantation. What these receptors recognize is not known. TCRdb's copy holds only in-frame clones and misses some; the assay was immunoSEQ multiplex PCR. The sample shows about 99,000 clones, roughly 87% of them seen only once. Specimen: unstimulated CD4+ T cells sorted from spleen or lymph node cells, collected before intestinal transplant. The receptors here all came from a human donor who received an intestinal transplant.

The chain carries TRBV4-1 and TRBJ2-7, with 11 nucleotides matching TRBD1. Per the germline V gene, CDR1 is MGHRA and CDR2 is YSYEKL. The CDR3 totals 16 residues. V trimming: 0 bases; J trimming: 4 bases; junction bases outside the gene matches: 5. The CDR3 protein is CASSQDGQGAEYEQYF. CDR3 nucleotides: TGCGCCAGCAGCCAAGATGGACAGGGGGCTGAGTACGAGCAGTACTTC.

The CDR3, as DNA: TGTGCCAGTAGCCCCGCAGGGCCGAACACTGAAGCTTTCTTT. It encodes CASSPAGPNTEAFF. This sequence joins TRBV19 and TRBJ1-1, with D possibly matching TRBD1 (5 bases). Germline V gene data show CDR1 as LNHDA and CDR2 as SQIVND (reference sequence). The V and J ends lost 6 bases and 1 base respectively, with 12 bases between them. The CDR3 consists of 14 residues.

J is TRBJ2-3 and V is TRBV6-6, with 9 nucleotides matching TRBD2. CDR3 length: 16 residues. Germline CDR1 is MNHNY and CDR2 is SVGAGI (reference sequence). V shed 7 bases and J 4 bases; nucleotides not matched to a gene: 12. CDR3 protein: CASTLAGPAGADTQYF. CDR3 DNA: TGTGCCAGCACCCTAGCGGGGCCCGCGGGGGCAGATACGCAGTATTTT.

The chain uses TRBV5-6 and TRBJ1-4; 8 bases map to TRBD1. CDR1 and CDR2 (germline): SGHDT, YYEEEE. This CDR3 has 17 residues. With V trimmed by 4 bases and J by 0 bases, 8 bases remained unmatched. The CDR3 bases are TGTGCCAGCAGCAACAACAGGGGGGCTGCAACTAATGAAAAACTGTTTTTT. Protein product: CASSNNRGAATNEKLFF. Full variable domain (remainder filled in from reference TRBV5-6 and TRBJ1-4): DAGVTQSPTHLIKTRGQQVTLRCSPKSGHDTVSWYQQALGQGPQFIFQYYEEEERQRGNFPDRFSGHQFPNYSSELNVNALLLGDSALYLCASSNNRGAATNEKLFFGSGTQLSVL.

This clone was recorded only once. J is TRBJ2-7 and V is TRBV27; TRBD1 is a possible D gene (5 bases). CDR3 size: 15 residues. Trimming shortened V by 0 bases and J by 7 bases, and 16 bases separated the two germline ends. In germline, CDR1 is MNHEY, CDR2 SMNVEV (reference sequence). As DNA, the CDR3 is TGTGCCAGCAGTTTATCTACAGGATCGTTCGGGGAGCAGTACTTC. Protein sequence: CASSLSTGSFGEQYF.

The chain recombines TRBV6-6 with TRBJ2-2; D may be TRBD1 (6 bases). CDR3 length: 13 residues. The ends were cut back, 4 bases at V and 3 bases at J, with 6 bases in the middle. The germline V gene has CDR1 MNHNY and CDR2 SVGAGI (reference sequence). The CDR3 nucleotides read TGTGCCAGCAGTTCAGGGGACACCGGGGAGCTGTTTTTT. Its translation: CASSSGDTGELFF.

V usage is TRBV11-2 and J usage is TRBJ1-1; tentatively, D is TRBD1 (5 bases). Germline V gene data show CDR1 as SGHAT and CDR2 as FQNNGV. Trimming removed 5 bases from V and 4 bases from J, with 17 bases in between. This CDR3 comprises 15 residues. This chain's CDR3 is CASSPNLGDFTEAFF. For the CDR3, the DNA is TGTGCCAGCAGCCCAAACCTAGGGGATTTCACTGAAGCTTTCTTT. The whole variable domain, filled in from reference TRBV11-2 and TRBJ1-1, reads EAGVAQSPRYKIIEKRQSVAFWCNPISGHATLYWYQQILGQGPKLLIQFQNNGVVDDSQLPKDRFSAERLKGVDSTLKIQPAKLEDSAVYLCASSPNLGDFTEAFFGQGTRLTVV.

This clone was recorded once. The J gene is TRBJ2-7, the V gene TRBV5-1, with 9 bases lining up with TRBD1. The CDR3 is made up of 15 amino acids. Trimming took 4 bases from V and 2 from J; bases not matched to a gene: 7. Looked up from germline, CDR1 is SGHRS and CDR2 is YFSETQ. CDR3 residues: CASSKVQGATYEQYF. In nucleotides, the CDR3 is TGCGCCAGCAGCAAGGTACAGGGGGCGACCTACGAGCAGTACTTC.

The chain has TRBV5-1 and TRBJ2-7; D uncertain. The CDR3 covers 15 residues. CDR1 and CDR2 (germline): SGHRS, YFSETQ. V was shortened by 2 bases and J by 0 bases, with 12 bases between the two germline ends. The CDR3 region is CASSFTGVTSYEQYF. In DNA, the CDR3 is TGCGCCAGCAGCTTCACGGGCGTAACCTCCTACGAGCAGTACTTC.

V usage is TRBV7-9 and J usage is TRBJ1-3, with D possibly matching TRBD1 (5 bases). The CDR3 totals 14 residues. Germline V lookup: CDR1 SEHNR, CDR2 FQNEAQ (reference sequence). Trimming cost V 6 bases and J 1 base, with 10 bases left between them. The CDR3 sequence is CASRLQGSGNTIYF. CDR3 coding DNA: TGTGCCAGCAGGCTGCAGGGTTCTGGAAACACCATATATTTT.